The rows below give T cell receptor beta chains drawn from one sample of a study of ipilimumab plus nivolumab after autologous stem cell transplantation. Profiled with immunoSEQ multiplex PCR; TCRdb holds only in-frame clones, not every one. The sample carries fewer than 15,000 clones, approximately 72% recorded once. The source material was PBMCs, sampled in a trial of ipilimumab plus nivolumab as post-transplant consolidation. These receptors were obtained from a male donor with primary mediastinal lymphoma. CDR3s include the opening cysteine and the closing phenylalanine or tryptophan. Each record gives: clone size, J gene, V gene, CDR3 protein. Clone sizes are given selectively: once, few, many, or a class where the clone is expanded.

clone size: -; J gene: TRBJ1-2; V gene: TRBV6-4; CDR3 protein: CASSDLGGTIYGYTF
clone size: -; J gene: TRBJ2-3; V gene: TRBV28; CDR3 protein: CASSAASGEASRAYF
clone size: once; J gene: TRBJ1-1; V gene: TRBV7-8; CDR3 protein: CASSLRVRGFGTEAFF
clone size: -; J gene: TRBJ2-2; V gene: TRBV19; CDR3 protein: CASSIYNPNTGELFF
clone size: -; J gene: TRBJ2-3; V gene: TRBV6-1; CDR3 protein: CASSVEAGRTDTQYF
clone size: -; J gene: TRBJ1-1; V gene: TRBV5-1; CDR3 protein: CASSLAGRLNTEAFF
clone size: -; J gene: TRBJ2-3; V gene: TRBV11-2; CDR3 protein: CASSLVKGDFTDTQYF
clone size: -; J gene: TRBJ1-3; V gene: TRBV20-1; CDR3 protein: CSAGTGDF
clone size: -; J gene: TRBJ2-3; V gene: TRBV11-3; CDR3 protein: CASSLEGGGEDTQYF
clone size: -; J gene: TRBJ2-3; V gene: TRBV23-1; CDR3 protein: CASSPYCSSTDTQYF
clone size: -; J gene: TRBJ2-5; V gene: TRBV5-6; CDR3 protein: CASSFGETQYF
clone size: -; J gene: TRBJ1-4; V gene: TRBV7-9; CDR3 protein: CASSPRGGEKLFF
clone size: -; J gene: TRBJ2-1; V gene: TRBV13; CDR3 protein: CASSLLGQGAQNEQFF
clone size: medium-sized; J gene: TRBJ2-5; V gene: TRBV5-1; CDR3 protein: CASSLGTSGKETQYF
clone size: -; J gene: TRBJ2-7; V gene: TRBV14; CDR3 protein: CASSQGSGTTYEQYF
clone size: once; J gene: TRBJ1-4; V gene: TRBV7-2; CDR3 protein: CASSLPSSREKLFF
clone size: -; J gene: TRBJ1-1; V gene: TRBV5-4; CDR3 protein: CASSPVLGSSLNTEAFF
clone size: -; J gene: TRBJ2-5; V gene: TRBV5-1; CDR3 protein: CASSRTNRGETQYF
clone size: -; J gene: TRBJ2-7; V gene: TRBV6-1; CDR3 protein: CASSEVPAASSYEQYF
clone size: -; J gene: TRBJ1-1; V gene: TRBV6-1; CDR3 protein: CASSEALTANTEAFF
clone size: -; J gene: TRBJ2-3; V gene: TRBV5-4; CDR3 protein: CASRGGLAGEGSTDTQYF
clone size: -; J gene: TRBJ1-4; V gene: TRBV5-6; CDR3 protein: CASSLRAAEKLFF
clone size: -; J gene: TRBJ2-1; V gene: TRBV5-1; CDR3 protein: CASSFGLDIATNNEQFF
clone size: -; J gene: TRBJ1-4; V gene: TRBV28; CDR3 protein: CASSYKGGSEKLFF
clone size: -; J gene: TRBJ1-5; V gene: TRBV15; CDR3 protein: CATSRVHQPQHF
clone size: -; J gene: TRBJ2-7; V gene: TRBV7-2; CDR3 protein: CASSLFYEQYF
clone size: -; J gene: TRBJ2-2; V gene: TRBV18; CDR3 protein: CASSRGKDRASNTGELFF
clone size: -; J gene: TRBJ2-7; V gene: TRBV6-6; CDR3 protein: CASSYYGPRGEQYF
clone size: -; J gene: TRBJ2-7; V gene: TRBV6-5; CDR3 protein: CASSPGHHEQYF
clone size: -; J gene: TRBJ2-7; V gene: TRBV7-9; CDR3 protein: CASSADRVEQYF
clone size: once; J gene: TRBJ2-5; V gene: TRBV6-6; CDR3 protein: CASSLTGTSDVGYF
clone size: -; J gene: TRBJ2-7; V gene: TRBV7-6; CDR3 protein: CASSSNAYEQYF
clone size: few; J gene: TRBJ1-1; V gene: TRBV5-1; CDR3 protein: CASSLVPGTEAFF
clone size: -; J gene: TRBJ1-2; V gene: TRBV5-4; CDR3 protein: CASSLGGEGYTF
clone size: -; J gene: TRBJ1-1; V gene: TRBV5-1; CDR3 protein: CASSLEGAGFNTEAFF
clone size: -; J gene: TRBJ1-5; V gene: TRBV7-9; CDR3 protein: CASSRTQGAVNQPQHF
clone size: once; J gene: TRBJ1-2; V gene: TRBV5-6; CDR3 protein: CASSFSGASGYTF
clone size: -; J gene: TRBJ2-1; V gene: TRBV9; CDR3 protein: CASSVAGPGAYNEQFF
clone size: -; J gene: TRBJ2-5; V gene: TRBV9; CDR3 protein: CASSVQAGPGLASAQYF
clone size: -; J gene: TRBJ1-4; V gene: TRBV29-1; CDR3 protein: CSAGLTNEKLFF
clone size: once; J gene: TRBJ2-1; V gene: TRBV5-1; CDR3 protein: CASSLQPGANSYNEQFF
clone size: medium-sized; J gene: TRBJ1-1; V gene: TRBV25-1; CDR3 protein: CASSEQNTEAFF
clone size: -; J gene: TRBJ2-5; V gene: TRBV13; CDR3 protein: CASSSSGGEETQYF
clone size: -; J gene: TRBJ1-3; V gene: TRBV11-1; CDR3 protein: CASSEDRIRDSGNTIYF
clone size: -; J gene: TRBJ2-3; V gene: TRBV5-6; CDR3 protein: CASSFSVWAVVTDTQYF
clone size: -; J gene: TRBJ1-6; V gene: TRBV19; CDR3 protein: CASRETGGDNSPLHF
clone size: -; J gene: TRBJ1-2; V gene: TRBV7-6; CDR3 protein: CASSSVGGESYGYTF
clone size: -; J gene: TRBJ1-2; V gene: TRBV19; CDR3 protein: CASYGLYGYTF
clone size: -; J gene: TRBJ2-3; V gene: TRBV9; CDR3 protein: CASSAGGTSGTDTQYF
clone size: -; J gene: TRBJ2-1; V gene: TRBV28; CDR3 protein: CASSLGLAGANEQFF
clone size: -; J gene: TRBJ2-7; V gene: TRBV7-9; CDR3 protein: CASSGIQGSQGQYF
clone size: once; J gene: TRBJ2-6; V gene: TRBV15; CDR3 protein: CATSLIGGANVLTF